This TCR beta chain was identified in a study of identical twins. Study-level findings and limits: The authors noted that invariant MAIT and iNKT cells could partly confound zero-insertion analyses. The conclusions drew on cross-sectional statistical analysis instead of tracking the same donors.

One entry per CDR3 protein, called by TCRdb with MiXCR from the 5' RACE reads. The sample lists about 730,000 distinct CDR3 sequences; around 21% were seen once. Worth noting for this clonotype: Its antigen is unknown.

The same data also contributed to another study, on T cells expressing NK-cell markers.

The sequenced material came from PBMCs. The TCR sequence derives from a woman under 30 in good health.

The CDR3 sequence: CASSAPGQGGNQPQHF. CDR3 DNA: TGTGCCAGCTCCGCTCCGGGACAGGGTGGTAATCAGCCCCAGCATTTT. The gene calls are TRBV18 and TRBJ1-5; 9 bases line up with TRBD1. Germline V gives CDR1 KGHSH, CDR2 LQKENI. The CDR3 is 16 amino acids. Losses at the gene ends were 6 bases for V and 4 bases for J; bases not matched to a gene: 10.